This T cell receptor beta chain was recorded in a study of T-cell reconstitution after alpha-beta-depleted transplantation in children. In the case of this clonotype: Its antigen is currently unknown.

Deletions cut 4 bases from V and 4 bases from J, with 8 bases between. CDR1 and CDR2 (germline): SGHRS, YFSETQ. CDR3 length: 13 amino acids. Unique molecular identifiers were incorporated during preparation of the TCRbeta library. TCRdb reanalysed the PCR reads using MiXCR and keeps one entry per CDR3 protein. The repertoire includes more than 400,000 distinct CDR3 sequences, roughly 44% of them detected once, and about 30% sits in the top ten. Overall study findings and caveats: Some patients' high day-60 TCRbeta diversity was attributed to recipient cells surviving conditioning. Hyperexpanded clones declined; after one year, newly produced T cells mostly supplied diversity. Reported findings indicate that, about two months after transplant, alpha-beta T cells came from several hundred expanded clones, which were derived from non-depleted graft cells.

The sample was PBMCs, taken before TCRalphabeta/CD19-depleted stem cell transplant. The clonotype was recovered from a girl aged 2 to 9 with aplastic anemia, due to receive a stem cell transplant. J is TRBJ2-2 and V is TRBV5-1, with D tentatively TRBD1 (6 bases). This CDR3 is CASSLDSTGELFF. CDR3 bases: TGCGCCAGCAGCCTGGACAGCACCGGGGAGCTGTTTTTT.